The entry that follows covers one T cell receptor beta chain sequence. Its specificity is not known. This record comes from a study of identical twins. Study-wide results and caveats: Fewer insertions characterized abundant cord blood beta clonotypes, whereas memory repertoires showed none. Low generation probability was overrepresented in out-of-frame alpha sequences shared by twins.

Trimming removed 2 bases from V and 8 bases from J, with 13 bases in between. The germline V gene has CDR1 MNHEY and CDR2 SVGEGT. The CDR3 extends over 14 amino acids. Each CDR3 protein is one row after TCRdb ran MiXCR on the 5' RACE reads. The sample carries around 490,000 distinct CDR3 sequences, more than 13% recorded once. This sample was shared with a second study, whose subject was yellow fever vaccine responses in identical twins.

J is TRBJ2-1 and V is TRBV6-2 or TRBV6-3; no clear D gene. This receptor was obtained from a woman aged 18-35 years in good health. The sample consisted of CD4+ T cells sorted from blood. CDR3 protein: CASSYVGQSDEQFF. In DNA form, the CDR3 reads TGTGCCAGCAGTTACGTCGGTCAGAGCGATGAGCAGTTCTTC.